This TCR beta chain was found in a study of cytomegalovirus exposure and HLA in healthy donors. Study-wide results and caveats: A cluster of highly shared sequence variants was likely a sequencing artifact. A missense DCLRE1C variant was associated with V- and J-gene trimming of TCR beta chains in a later analysis, and an independent cohort replicated the association.

Donors in the study were healthy people who gave bone marrow. This CDR3 is 17 amino acids long. The V end lost 1 base, the J end lost 6 bases, and 18 bases lay between the germline ends. Germline V lookup: CDR1 LGHNA, CDR2 YNFKEQ. With regard to this clone: Its antigen is not known.

PCR was performed using 60 Vbeta and 13 Jbeta primers. Using immunoSEQ multiplex PCR, the repertoire was profiled, and TCRdb retains in-frame clones only, with some absent. This sample has approximately 190,000 clones, with roughly 80% found just once. The specimen sequenced was PBMCs. The receptor was isolated from a man between 35 and 55 years old in good health and CMV-seropositive. The rearrangement joins TRBV4-2 to TRBJ2-2; the D is unclear. The CDR3 sequence: CASSQVVAGSLAGELFF. The DNA of the CDR3 is TGTGCCAGCAGCCAAGTCGTGGCAGGTAGTTTGGCCGGGGAGCTGTTTTTT.